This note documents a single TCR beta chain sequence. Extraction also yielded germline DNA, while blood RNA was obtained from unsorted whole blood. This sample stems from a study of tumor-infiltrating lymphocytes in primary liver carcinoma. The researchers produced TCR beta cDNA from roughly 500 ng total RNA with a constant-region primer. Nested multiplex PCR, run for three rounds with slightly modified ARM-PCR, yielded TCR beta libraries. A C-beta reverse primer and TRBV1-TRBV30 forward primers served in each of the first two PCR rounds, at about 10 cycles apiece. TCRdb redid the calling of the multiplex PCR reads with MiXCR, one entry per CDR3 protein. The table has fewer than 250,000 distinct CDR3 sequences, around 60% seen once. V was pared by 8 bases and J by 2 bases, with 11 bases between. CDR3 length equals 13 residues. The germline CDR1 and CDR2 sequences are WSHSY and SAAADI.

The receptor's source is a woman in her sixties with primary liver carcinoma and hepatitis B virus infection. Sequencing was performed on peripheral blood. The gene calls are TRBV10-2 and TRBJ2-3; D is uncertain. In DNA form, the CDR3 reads TGCGCCAGCGGTTCGCGCACCACAGATACGCAGTATTTT. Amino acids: CASGSRTTDTQYF.